This TCR beta chain was recorded in a study of blood T cell repertoires in COVID-19. In the study's own analysis: Reference gene primer amplification in the assay estimated nucleated cell counts. Profiling relied on immunoSEQ multiplex PCR, and the TCRdb table lists in-frame clones only, not all of them. The DNA was the basis for D and trimming; V, J and clone size are from that table. The top ten hold roughly 4% of the sample, which has about 29,000 clones, around 89% seen once. Losses at the gene ends were 10 bases for V and 1 base for J; bases not matched to a gene: 6. The CDR3 covers 13 residues. Germline V lookup: CDR1 ENHRY, CDR2 SYGVKD. This clone was counted once.

The sequencing sample was made of peripheral blood. This clonotype was obtained from a human donor in a cohort sampled during active COVID-19. The chain employs TRBV10-3 and TRBJ1-1; 7 nucleotides line up with TRBD1. The CDR3 loop reads CATRQGPNTEAFF. As DNA, the CDR3 is TGTGCCACCAGACAGGGCCCGAACACTGAAGCTTTCTTT.